A single sample is the source of the 21 T cell receptor beta chains below, sequenced in a study of shared clonotypes between healthy human individuals. Sequencing was performed with immunoSEQ multiplex PCR; in TCRdb, only in-frame clones are kept and a portion is missing. The sample comprises 400,000 to 500,000 clones, 75% to 85% of which are singletons, and over 10% rests with the top ten. What was sequenced was PBMCs. The source is a woman aged 40 to 50 in good health. Some clones in this sample may be carry-over from other donors' samples.

This chain links TRBV2 with TRBJ1-1; no reliable D call. There are 15 residues in the CDR3. Germline V CDR1 and CDR2: SNHLY, FYNNEI. Trimming pared 7 bases from V and 4 bases from J, leaving 19 bases between. The CDR3 here is CASTPQALTSTEAFF. CDR3 nucleotides: TGTGCCAGCACCCCTCAGGCGTTGACGAGCACTGAAGCTTTCTTT.

The chain carries TRBV4-1 and TRBJ1-2; D gene unclear. There are 13 residues in the CDR3. With 0 bases removed from V and 4 bases from J, the gap between germline ends came to 6 bases. The germline V gene has CDR1 MGHRA and CDR2 YSYEKL. CDR3 bases: TGCGCCAGCAGCCAAGATACGGGCTATGGCTACACCTTC. This translates into CASSQDTGYGYTF.

The rearrangement joins TRBV28 to TRBJ2-1; 8 bases are shared with TRBD1. V dropped 0 bases and J dropped 0; count of bases not matched to a gene: 10. There are 19 residues in the CDR3. Germline CDR1 is MDHEN and CDR2 is SYDVKM. CDR3 nucleotide sequence: TGTGCCAGCAGTTTATGGGACAGGGTCCGGCCTCGCTCCTACAATGAGCAGTTCTTC. Residues: CASSLWDRVRPRSYNEQFF.

This clone was observed many times. The V and J genes are TRBV9 and TRBJ2-7, with 8 bases lining up with TRBD1. This CDR3 has 15 amino acids. Germline V gene sequence: CDR1 SGDLS, CDR2 YYNGEE. V was pared by 4 bases and J by 3 bases, with 9 bases of the junction left unmatched. The DNA of the CDR3 is TGTGCCAGCAGCCCCTGGACAGGGCGTAACTACGAGCAGTACTTC. This translates into CASSPWTGRNYEQYF.

V usage is TRBV7-2 and J usage is TRBJ2-5; TRBD2 aligns across 15 bases. V lost 8 bases to trimming and J lost 3 bases; unmatched junction nucleotides: 4. The CDR3 length is 15 residues. Per germline, CDR1 SGHTA and CDR2 FQGNSA. CDR3 sequence: CASGTSGRPEETQYF. In nucleotides, the CDR3 is TGTGCCAGCGGGACTAGCGGGAGGCCTGAAGAGACCCAGTACTTC.

The chain has TRBV5-4 and TRBJ2-5; the D is unclear. The V end was cut by 2 bases, the J end by 1 base, with 9 bases between. Germline V gene sequence: CDR1 SGHNT, CDR2 YYREEE (reference sequence). This CDR3 has 14 amino acids. Written as DNA, the CDR3 is TGTGCCAGCAGCTTAGCAGTAGCCCAAGAGACCCAGTACTTC. Translation: CASSLAVAQETQYF.

The chain is built from TRBV29-1 and TRBJ2-3; 8 bases match TRBD2. Germline V gene sequence: CDR1 SQVTM, CDR2 ANQGSEA. The CDR3 length is 13 residues. V was clipped by 4 bases and J by 2 bases; unmatched bases: 2. The CDR3 bases are TGCAGCGTTGGCGGGAGGTACACAGATACGCAGTATTTT. Translation: CSVGGRYTDTQYF.

V usage is TRBV27 and J usage is TRBJ1-2; 7 bases are shared with TRBD1. With 5 bases clipped from V and 13 bases from J, the junction kept 16 bases outside the gene matches. The CDR3 has 14 residues. Germline V gene data show CDR1 as MNHEY and CDR2 as SMNVEV (reference sequence). This CDR3 is CASSPGTASSGSTF. The CDR3 DNA follows: TGTGCCAGCAGTCCGGGGACAGCGTCTTCGGGATCCACCTTC.

V usage is TRBV5-4 and J usage is TRBJ2-3; 10 bases line up with TRBD1. Looked up from germline, CDR1 is SGHNT and CDR2 is YYREEE (reference sequence). The CDR3 runs to 15 residues. Trimming removed 4 bases from V and 3 bases from J; junction bases left unmatched: 5. DNA of the CDR3: TGTGCCAGCAGCCAAAGACAGGGGGCAACAGATACGCAGTATTTT. This codes for CASSQRQGATDTQYF.

The chain links TRBV10-3 to TRBJ1-4; 7 nucleotides align to TRBD1. The CDR3 loop spans 13 amino acids. V lost 4 bases to trimming and J lost 4 bases; unmatched junction nucleotides: 0. CDR1 is ENHRY, CDR2 SYGVKD, per germline. The CDR3 DNA reads as TGTGCCATCAGTGGACAGGGTAATGAAAAACTGTTTTTT. The encoded protein is CAISGQGNEKLFF.

This chain links TRBV30 with TRBJ1-5; TRBD1 agrees at 9 bases. CDR1 and CDR2 (germline): GTSNPN, SVGIG (reference sequence). The CDR3 runs 13 residues. V shed 1 base, J shed 5 bases, and the junction held 0 bases outside the gene matches. This CDR3 is CAWSGDRDQPQHF. For the CDR3, the DNA is TGTGCCTGGAGTGGGGACAGGGATCAGCCCCAGCATTTT.

This chain joins TRBV30 and TRBJ2-7, with 9 bases fitting TRBD1. There are 14 residues in the CDR3. V gave up 1 base and J gave up 6 bases; unmatched junction bases: 7. CDR1 is GTSNPN, CDR2 SVGIG, per germline (reference sequence). DNA of the CDR3: TGTGCCTGGAGTGGGAGGGACAGGGTTCGCGAGCAGTACTTC. This sequence encodes CAWSGRDRVREQYF.

The genes are TRBV9 and TRBJ2-7; 7 bases line up with TRBD1. V gave up 3 bases and J gave up 5 bases; unmatched junction bases: 8. The germline V gene encodes CDR1 SGDLS and CDR2 YYNGEE. CDR3 length: 14 residues. The CDR3 coding sequence is TGTGCCAGCAGCGCCCAGACAGGGTTGGACGAGCAGTACTTC. It yields the protein CASSAQTGLDEQYF.

This chain uses TRBV4-1 with TRBJ1-1, with 10 positions matching TRBD1. Per the germline V gene, CDR1 is MGHRA and CDR2 is YSYEKL. Trimming removed 4 bases from V and 1 base from J; junction bases left unmatched: 3. CDR3 size: 15 residues. The DNA of the CDR3 is TGCGCCAGCAGCCGGGACAGGGGCGGGAACACTGAAGCTTTCTTT. The encoded protein is CASSRDRGGNTEAFF.

The chain links TRBV9 to TRBJ2-3, with 7 bases lining up with TRBD2. Germline-derived CDR1 and CDR2 are SGDLS and YYNGEE. V shed 0 bases, J shed 2 bases, and the junction held 3 bases outside the gene matches. This CDR3 comprises 15 residues. The CDR3 coding sequence is TGTGCCAGCAGCGTAGGGCTAGCGGACACAGATACGCAGTATTTT. This codes for CASSVGLADTDTQYF. Variable domain in full (rest from reference TRBV9 and TRBJ2-3): DSGVTQTPKHLITATGQRVTLRCSPRSGDLSVYWYQQSLDQGLQFLIQYYNGEERAKGNILERFSAQQFPDLHSELNLSSLELGDSALYFCASSVGLADTDTQYFGPGTRLTVL.

The rearrangement uses TRBV2 and TRBJ2-1; the D is unclear. Trimming took off 2 bases at V and 10 bases at J, with 12 bases between the two ends. The CDR3 extends over 13 amino acids. From germline, CDR1 is SNHLY and CDR2 FYNNEI. CDR3 coding DNA: TGTGCCAGCAGTGAATTGGACGTTGGGGAGCAGTTCTTC. Residues: CASSELDVGEQFF.

As concerns this clone: This sequence is one base from a far larger clone and is likely a read error. Other nucleotide sequences from this sample produce the same CDR3. The V and J genes are TRBV30 and TRBJ2-2, with TRBD2 matching over 7 bases. Germline CDR1 GTSNPN, CDR2 SVGIG (reference sequence). Losses at the gene ends were 4 bases for V and 3 bases for J; bases not matched to a gene: 8. This CDR3 contains 15 residues. In nucleotides, the CDR3 is TGTGCCTGGATATTAGCGGGTCTCGACACCGGGGAGCTGTTTTTT. It yields the protein CAWILAGLDTGELFF.

With respect to this clone: In the same sample, other DNA sequences code for this CDR3. The CDR3 is CASSGSGSTDTQYF. The CDR3 region has the DNA TGTGCCAGCAGCGGTAGCGGTTCCACAGATACGCAGTATTTT. The chain couples TRBV9 to TRBJ2-3, with TRBD2 as a possible D gene (6 bases). Between the trimmed V and J ends, which lost 3 bases and 2 bases, there was a span of 10 bases. Germline V gene data show CDR1 as SGDLS and CDR2 as YYNGEE. The CDR3 runs to 14 residues.

As regards this clone: This sample includes further DNA sequences coding for the same CDR3. The V and J genes are TRBV30 and TRBJ1-6; D not certain. V was pared by 5 bases and J by 7 bases, with 9 bases between. The CDR3 consists of 12 residues. Germline CDR1 GTSNPN, CDR2 SVGIG (reference sequence). CDR3 DNA: TGTGCCTGGTCAGTCCTCAATTCACCCCTCCACTTT. Its protein product is CAWSVLNSPLHF.

The rearrangement uses TRBV6-5 and TRBJ1-1, with unresolved D. The CDR3 runs to 14 residues. Germline values: CDR1 MNHEY, CDR2 SVGAGI. V lost 0 bases, J lost 2 bases, and 7 bases lay in between. The CDR3 loop is CASSYSKLNTEAFF. The CDR3 DNA is TGTGCCAGCAGTTACTCGAAGCTAAACACTGAAGCTTTCTTT.

The rearrangement links TRBV30 to TRBJ1-3, with D unresolved. This CDR3 has 15 amino acids. The germline gives CDR1 GTSNPN, CDR2 SVGIG (reference sequence). Trimming stripped 3 bases from V and 0 bases from J, with 12 bases between. Here the CDR3 DNA reads TGTGCCTGGAGCAGGAAGTACCCCTCTGGAAACACCATATATTTT. Translating it yields CAWSRKYPSGNTIYF. Complete variable domain (other parts from reference TRBV30 and TRBJ1-3): SQTIHQWPATLVQPVGSPLSLECTVEGTSNPNLYWYRQAAGRGLQLLFYSVGIGQISSEVPQNLSASRPQDRQFILSSKKLLLSDSGFYLCAWSRKYPSGNTIYFGEGSWLTVV.